This TCR beta chain was profiled in a study of T cells after yellow fever vaccination. Study-wide context: The fractions with low cell numbers were processed using SMART-Seq v4 Ultra Low Input.

Regarding the study as a whole: Clones from primary vaccination mostly reappeared after the booster (roughly 97% CD4, about 88% CD8). Clonotypes shared by both compartments, CD4 and CD8, made up a small share.

V was cut by 5 bases and J by 8 bases, with 12 bases left in between. The CDR3 is made up of 12 amino acids. TCRdb re-analysed the 5' RACE reads in MiXCR, keeping a single row per CDR3 protein. Of over 85,000 distinct CDR3 sequences listed, about 8.4% were seen once; the top ten hold approximately 15%. This clonotype was picked up a small number of times. The rearrangement joins TRBV12-3 or TRBV12-4 to TRBJ1-2; TRBD1 is a possible D gene (6 bases). The clonotype comes from a man aged 18 to 35 who received the YFV17D yellow fever vaccine. Sequencing was performed on CD8+ T cells not binding an NS4B(214-222) dextramer, sorted from PBMCs, taken less than 16 days after the first yellow fever vaccination. CDR3 nucleotides: TGTGCCAGCAGTAGACAGGCGAGAGGCTACACCTTC. This translates into CASSRQARGYTF.